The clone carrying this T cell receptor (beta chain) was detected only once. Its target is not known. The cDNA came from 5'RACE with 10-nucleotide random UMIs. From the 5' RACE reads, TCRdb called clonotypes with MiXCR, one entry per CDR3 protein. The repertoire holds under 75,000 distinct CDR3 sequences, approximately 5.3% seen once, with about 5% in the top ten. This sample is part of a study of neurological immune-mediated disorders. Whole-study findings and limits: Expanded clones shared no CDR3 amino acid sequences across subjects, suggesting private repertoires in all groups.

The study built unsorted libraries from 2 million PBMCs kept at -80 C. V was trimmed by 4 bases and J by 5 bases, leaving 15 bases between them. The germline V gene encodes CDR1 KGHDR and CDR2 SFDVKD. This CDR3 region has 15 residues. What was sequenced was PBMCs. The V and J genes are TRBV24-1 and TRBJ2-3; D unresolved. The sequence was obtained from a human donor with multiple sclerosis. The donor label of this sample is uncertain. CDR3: CATSDPRTQGDTQYF. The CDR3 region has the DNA TGTGCCACCAGTGACCCCCGGACGCAAGGAGATACGCAGTATTTT.